The entry below gives a single T cell receptor beta chain sequence along with its context. This entry is derived from a study of cytomegalovirus exposure and HLA in healthy donors. Profiling relied on immunoSEQ multiplex PCR, and the TCRdb table lists in-frame clones only, not all of them. The profile shows under 300,000 clones, around 89% of them singletons. From germline, CDR1 is MNHEY and CDR2 SMNVEV (reference sequence). CDR3 length equals 15 residues. With V trimmed by 2 bases and J by 3 bases, 3 bases remained unmatched. This receptor was identified in a woman between 18 and 30 years old in good health and CMV-seronegative. This chain joins TRBV27 and TRBJ2-2; TRBD1 aligns across 7 bases. Material: PBMCs. The CDR3 nucleotides are TGTGCCAGCAGTTTAAGGGGGCTGGACACCGGGGAGCTGTTTTTT. It encodes CASSLRGLDTGELFF.